The rows below give T cell receptor beta chains drawn from one sample of a study of cytomegalovirus exposure and HLA in healthy donors. TCRdb keeps only in-frame clones here, not all; method: immunoSEQ multiplex PCR. The data show about 65,000 clones, roughly 77% seen once. Sequencing was performed on PBMCs. The receptors here all came from a woman aged 30 to 39 in good health and CMV-seronegative. Each CDR3 is given with its conserved first and last residue. A D gene is named only where the DNA matches it firmly. A clone size is listed for some rows: how often the clone was seen (once, few, many), or a class if it is expanded.

NA	TRBD2	TRBV10-1	TRBJ2-1	14	CASSLSGSYNEQFF	TGCGCCAGCAGTCTGAGCGGGAGCTACAATGAGCAGTTCTTC
NA	TRBD1	TRBV6-1	TRBJ1-5	15	CASSGRTGRTQPQHF	TGTGCCAGCAGTGGAAGGACAGGGAGGACGCAGCCCCAGCATTTT
NA	TRBD1	TRBV9	TRBJ1-2	14	CASSPSGTGYGYTF	TGTGCCAGCAGCCCCTCGGGGACAGGCTATGGCTACACCTTC
NA	NA	TRBV5-4	TRBJ1-1	17	CASTHFSRGGRNTEAFF	TGTGCCAGCACCCACTTCAGCAGAGGAGGGCGGAACACTGAAGCTTTCTTT
NA	TRBD2	TRBV2	TRBJ2-1	15	CASRESSGTSNEQFF	TGTGCCAGCAGAGAATCATCCGGGACTAGCAATGAGCAGTTCTTC
NA	NA	TRBV6-1	TRBJ1-1	15	CASSEALLFRAEAFF	TGTGCCAGCAGTGAAGCGCTTCTTTTCAGGGCCGAAGCTTTCTTT
NA	TRBD2	TRBV4-3	TRBJ2-7	15	CASSQDDSGRYEQYF	TGCGCCAGCAGCCAAGATGATAGCGGGCGCTACGAGCAGTACTTC
NA	NA	TRBV5-1	TRBJ2-3	12	CASSGRPDTQYF	TGCGCCAGCAGCGGGAGGCCAGATACGCAGTATTTT
few	NA	TRBV5-1	TRBJ1-2	13	CASSDSQPYGYTF	TGCGCCAGCAGCGACAGCCAGCCCTATGGCTACACCTTC
NA	TRBD1	TRBV13	TRBJ2-5	15	CASSLGDDRVETQYF	TGTGCCAGCAGCTTAGGAGACGACAGGGTGGAGACCCAGTACTTC
NA	TRBD2	TRBV10-3	TRBJ2-7	16	CAIRSGRVPAKDEQYF	TGTGCCATCAGAAGCGGGAGGGTCCCCGCCAAGGACGAGCAGTACTTC